This TCR beta chain was captured by sequencing in a study of blood T cell repertoires in COVID-19. Study background: Whether acute or convalescent, the COVID-19 samples came from the United States, Italy and Spain. T cells, B-cell-depleted T cells, or PBMCs provided the cDNA or gDNA that served as material.

The length of the CDR3 is 15 residues. CDR1 is MNHEY and CDR2 is SVGAGI in the germline V gene. The V end was cut by 6 bases, the J end by 3 bases, with 14 bases between. In the original processing: Reference gene primers were amplified, and this amplification served to estimate nucleated cell counts. Produced via immunoSEQ multiplex PCR; TCRdb's table is partial and in-frame only. That table is the source of V, J and clone size, and D and trimming were worked out from the DNA. The data hold around 310,000 clones, with about 91% observed a single time. The rearrangement joins TRBV6-5 to TRBJ2-2; the D gene is possibly TRBD1 (5 bases). The sample comprised peripheral blood. This TCR derives from a woman aged 60-75 years with acute or convalescent COVID-19. The CDR3: CASSVAGHDTGELFF. The CDR3, as DNA: TGTGCCAGCAGCGTCGCAGGGCACGACACCGGGGAGCTGTTTTTT.